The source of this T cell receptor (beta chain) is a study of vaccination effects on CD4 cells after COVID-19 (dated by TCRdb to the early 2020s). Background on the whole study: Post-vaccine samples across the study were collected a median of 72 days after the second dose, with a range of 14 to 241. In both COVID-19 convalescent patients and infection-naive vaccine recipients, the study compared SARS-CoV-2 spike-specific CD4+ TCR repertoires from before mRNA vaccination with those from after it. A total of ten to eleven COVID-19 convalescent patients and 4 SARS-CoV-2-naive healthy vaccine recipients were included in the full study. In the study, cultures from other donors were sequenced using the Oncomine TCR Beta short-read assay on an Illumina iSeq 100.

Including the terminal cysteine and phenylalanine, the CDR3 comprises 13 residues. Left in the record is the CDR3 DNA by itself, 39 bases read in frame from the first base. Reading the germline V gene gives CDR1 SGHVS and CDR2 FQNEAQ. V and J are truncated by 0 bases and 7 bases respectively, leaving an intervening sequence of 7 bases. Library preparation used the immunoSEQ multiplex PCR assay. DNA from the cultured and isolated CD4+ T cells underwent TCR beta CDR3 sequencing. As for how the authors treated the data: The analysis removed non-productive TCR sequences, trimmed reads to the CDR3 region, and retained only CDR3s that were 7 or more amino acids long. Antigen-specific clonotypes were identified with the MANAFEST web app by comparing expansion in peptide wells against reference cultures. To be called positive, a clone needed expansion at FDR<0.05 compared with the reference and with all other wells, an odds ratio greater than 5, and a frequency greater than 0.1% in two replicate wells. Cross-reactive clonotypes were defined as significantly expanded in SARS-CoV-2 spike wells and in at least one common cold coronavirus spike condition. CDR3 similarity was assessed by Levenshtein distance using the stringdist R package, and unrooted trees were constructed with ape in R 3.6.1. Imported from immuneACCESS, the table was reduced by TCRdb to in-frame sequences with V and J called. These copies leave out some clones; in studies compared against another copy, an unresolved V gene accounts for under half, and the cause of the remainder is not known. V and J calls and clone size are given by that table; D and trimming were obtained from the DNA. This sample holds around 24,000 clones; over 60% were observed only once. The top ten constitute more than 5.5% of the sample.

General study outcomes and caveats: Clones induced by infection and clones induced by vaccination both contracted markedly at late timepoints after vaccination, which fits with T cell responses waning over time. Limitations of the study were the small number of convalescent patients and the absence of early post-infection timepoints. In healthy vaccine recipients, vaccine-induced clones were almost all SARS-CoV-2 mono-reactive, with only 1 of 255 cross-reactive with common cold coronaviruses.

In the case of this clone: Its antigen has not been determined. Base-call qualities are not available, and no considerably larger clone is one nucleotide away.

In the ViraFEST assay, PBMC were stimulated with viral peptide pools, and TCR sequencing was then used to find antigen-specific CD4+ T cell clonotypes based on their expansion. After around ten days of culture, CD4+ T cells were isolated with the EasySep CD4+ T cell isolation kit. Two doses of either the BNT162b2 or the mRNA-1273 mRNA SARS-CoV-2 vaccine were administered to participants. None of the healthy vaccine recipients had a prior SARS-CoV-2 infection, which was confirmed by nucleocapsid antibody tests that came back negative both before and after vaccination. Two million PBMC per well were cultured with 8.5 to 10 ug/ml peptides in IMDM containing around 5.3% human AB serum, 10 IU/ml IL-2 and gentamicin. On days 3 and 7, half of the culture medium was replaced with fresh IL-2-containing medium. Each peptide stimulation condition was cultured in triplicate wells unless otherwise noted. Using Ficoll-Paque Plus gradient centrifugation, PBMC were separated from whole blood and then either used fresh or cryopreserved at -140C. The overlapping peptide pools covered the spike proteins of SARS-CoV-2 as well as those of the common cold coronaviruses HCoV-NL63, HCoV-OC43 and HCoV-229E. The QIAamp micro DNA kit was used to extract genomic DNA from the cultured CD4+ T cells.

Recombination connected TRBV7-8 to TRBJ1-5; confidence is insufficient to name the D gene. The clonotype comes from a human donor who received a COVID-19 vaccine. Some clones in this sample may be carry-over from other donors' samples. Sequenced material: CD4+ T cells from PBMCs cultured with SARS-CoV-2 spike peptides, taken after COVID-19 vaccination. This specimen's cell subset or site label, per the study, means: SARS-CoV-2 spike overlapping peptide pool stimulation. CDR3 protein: CASSLAVLQPQHF. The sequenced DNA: TGTGCCAGCAGCTTAGCGGTACTCCAGCCCCAGCATTTT.